These T cell receptor beta chains were read from a single sample in a study of cytomegalovirus exposure and HLA in healthy donors. The repertoire was sequenced with immunoSEQ multiplex PCR; TCRdb's copy has only in-frame clones and lacks some. The repertoire holds 100,000 to 150,000 clones, with approximately 84% as singletons. Sequencing was performed on PBMCs. These receptors were obtained from a woman in her thirties or forties in good health and CMV-seronegative. The CDR3 runs from the conserved cysteine through the conserved F or W. The D gene is left open where the match is weak. Clone size, where shown, is once, few, many, or a class for clones that have expanded.

D	size	J	V	DNA	CDR3
-	-	TRBJ2-2	TRBV7-9	TGTGCCAGCAGCTCCCGACAGTCCCCAAACACCGGGGAGCTGTTTTTT	CASSSRQSPNTGELFF
-	once	TRBJ2-7	TRBV25-1	TGTGCCAGCAGTGAACGGTCCGAGCAGTACTTC	CASSERSEQYF
TRBD2	-	TRBJ2-1	TRBV5-1	TGCGCCAGCCGACCTTACCACAGCGGGGCCTACAATGAGCAGTTCTTC	CASRPYHSGAYNEQFF
-	-	TRBJ1-1	TRBV5-1	TGCGCCAGCAGCTTGGGGGAGGGTTCAGGTACTGAAGCTTTCTTT	CASSLGEGSGTEAFF
TRBD2	-	TRBJ2-1	TRBV5-1	TGCGCCAGCAGCTTACTAGCGGGGTACAATGAGCAGTTCTTC	CASSLLAGYNEQFF
-	-	TRBJ1-1	TRBV28	TGTGCCAGCATCATAAACGGGGATCGCGGGTATACTGAAGCTTTCTTT	CASIINGDRGYTEAFF
-	-	TRBJ2-7	TRBV30	TGTGCCTGGAGGGTTGGCAGGGGTGGCGAGCAGTACTTC	CAWRVGRGGEQYF
-	-	TRBJ2-7	TRBV19	TGTGCCAGTAGTATATTGGCTGACGGGGAGCAGTACTTC	CASSILADGEQYF
-	-	TRBJ2-1	TRBV6-1	TGTGCCAGCCTTGCGGCCCTCCTTACAAACAATGAGCAGTTCTTC	CASLAALLTNNEQFF
-	-	TRBJ2-7	TRBV6-1	TGTGCCAGCAGTGGTAGTTTGAGGTACGAGCAGTACTTC	CASSGSLRYEQYF
TRBD1	-	TRBJ1-4	TRBV5-5	TGTGCCAGCAGCCGGGACAGTGAAGGACTGTTTTTT	CASSRDSEGLFF
-	-	TRBJ2-4	TRBV9	TGTGCCAGCAGCGTTGAGTGGGAGGCGTGGAACAGTCAGTACTTC	CASSVEWEAWNSQYF
TRBD2	few	TRBJ2-1	TRBV4-2	TGTGCCAGCAGCCAAAGAGGACTAGCGGGGGGATTGGGTGAGCAGTTCTTC	CASSQRGLAGGLGEQFF
TRBD2	-	TRBJ2-1	TRBV5-1	TGCGCCAGCAGCTTGGGAGCGGGACTTCAGGGCAATGAGCAGTTCTTC	CASSLGAGLQGNEQFF
-	-	TRBJ2-1	TRBV19	TGTGCCAGTAGTATAGATATCGGGAGCTCCTACAATGAGCAGTTCTTC	CASSIDIGSSYNEQFF
-	-	TRBJ1-2	TRBV2	TGTGCCAGTCAGCAGGTAAATGGCTACACCTTC	CASQQVNGYTF
-	-	TRBJ2-5	TRBV20-1	TGCAGTCCCGGGGAAGAGACCCAGTACTTC	CSPGEETQYF
-	few	TRBJ1-2	TRBV28	TGTGCCAGCAGTACCTACCGGGGGGGGGCTGGAGGCTACACCTTC	CASSTYRGGAGGYTF
-	-	TRBJ2-2	TRBV25-1	TGTGCCAGCAGTGAATCTAACACCGGGGAGCTGTTTTTT	CASSESNTGELFF
TRBD2	few	TRBJ2-7	TRBV9	TGTGCCAGCAGCGTAGGGGAGGGACTAGCGGGAGACGAGCAGTACTTC	CASSVGEGLAGDEQYF
-	-	TRBJ1-1	TRBV7-3	TGTGCCAGCAGCCGTAAGACTGGGACTGAAGCTTTCTTT	CASSRKTGTEAFF
TRBD2	-	TRBJ2-1	TRBV28	TGTGCCAGCATTTCCCCGGGACTAGCGGGAGAATGGTTCTTC	CASISPGLAGEWFF
TRBD1	-	TRBJ2-5	TRBV10-1	TGCGCCAGCAGCCCCGGACAGGGTAGCCCGGAGACCCAGTACTTC	CASSPGQGSPETQYF
-	once	TRBJ2-5	TRBV19	TGTGCCAGTAGCCCTGGGTCTCGGGGGCAGTACTTC	CASSPGSRGQYF
-	-	TRBJ2-2	TRBV11-2	TGTGCCAGCAGCCATATCGGACAGACCGGGGAGCTGTTTTTT	CASSHIGQTGELFF
-	-	TRBJ1-1	TRBV6-5	TGTGCCAGCAGTTACGGAGTATGGACTGAAGCTTTCTTT	CASSYGVWTEAFF
-	few	TRBJ2-7	TRBV28	TGTGCCAGCAGTGACGGGAGCCGGTCCTACGAGCAGTACTTC	CASSDGSRSYEQYF
TRBD1	-	TRBJ1-3	TRBV28	TGTGCCAGCAGAGCCGGGGACAGGGTAGGGTCTGGAAACACCATATATTTT	CASRAGDRVGSGNTIYF
-	-	TRBJ2-7	TRBV13	TGTGCCAGCAGCCGCCTGGGGAGGGAGCAGTACTTC	CASSRLGREQYF
TRBD2	-	TRBJ2-1	TRBV10-3	TGTGCCATCAGTGAGGGACTAGCGGGTGTTGAGCAGTTCTTC	CAISEGLAGVEQFF
TRBD1	-	TRBJ2-3	TRBV5-6	TGTGCCAGCAGCCTTGGGACAGCTGGGTCAGATACGCAGTATTTT	CASSLGTAGSDTQYF
-	-	TRBJ2-7	TRBV5-1	TGCGCCAGCAGGCCCGAGGAGGGGGCGATCTACGAGCAGTACTTC	CASRPEEGAIYEQYF
-	-	TRBJ1-1	TRBV7-6	TGTGCCAGTCGAACCGGGACATCGAACACTGAAGCTTTCTTT	CASRTGTSNTEAFF
TRBD1	-	TRBJ2-7	TRBV10-3	TGTGCCACCGGGACAGAGAACGAGCAGTACTTC	CATGTENEQYF
TRBD2	-	TRBJ2-5	TRBV27	TGTGCCAGCAGTTTAAAGCCCCCTAGCGGGGGGTTCCAAGAGGCCCAGTACTTC	CASSLKPPSGGFQEAQYF
TRBD1	-	TRBJ1-5	TRBV18	TGTGCCAGCTCTCAATACAGGGGGGAGCAGCCCCAGCATTTT	CASSQYRGEQPQHF
-	-	TRBJ2-1	TRBV7-2	TGTGCCAGCAGCTCCCCTGACATCAATGAGCAGTTCTTC	CASSSPDINEQFF
TRBD1	-	TRBJ2-7	TRBV28	TGTGCCAGCAGTTTAGACAGGGCGACCGAGCAGTACTTC	CASSLDRATEQYF
TRBD2	-	TRBJ2-1	TRBV11-2	TGTGCCAGCAGCGCAAGACTAGCAATGAGTGAGCAGTTCTTC	CASSARLAMSEQFF
-	-	TRBJ2-2	TRBV12-1	TGTGCCAGCACCGGGAGAAGGGCCACCGGGGAGCTGTTTTTT	CASTGRRATGELFF
-	-	TRBJ2-7	TRBV6-5	TGTGCCAGCAGTTACGGTGAGACCTACGAGCAGTACTTC	CASSYGETYEQYF
TRBD1	few	TRBJ2-7	TRBV27	TGTGCCAGCAGTTCCGACAGGGACTCCTACGAGCAGTACTTC	CASSSDRDSYEQYF
-	-	TRBJ1-3	TRBV27	TGTGCCAGTGACCCTGGACACATTGGCCAAAATCACCATTTT	CASDPGHIGQNHHF
TRBD1	-	TRBJ2-7	TRBV6-1	TGTGCCAGTAGAGCCGGACCAGGGGGCAGCGACGAGCAGTACTTC	CASRAGPGGSDEQYF
TRBD2	few	TRBJ2-3	TRBV2	TGTGCCAGCAAATCGCCGGGACTAGCGGGAGAGGATACGCAGTATTTT	CASKSPGLAGEDTQYF
TRBD1	-	TRBJ2-1	TRBV19	TGTGCCAGTAGTGTCGGGACAGGGGGCTATGAGCAGTTCTTC	CASSVGTGGYEQFF
TRBD1	-	TRBJ1-6	TRBV9	TGTGCCAGCAGCCCCGGGACAGCGACCAACTATAATTCACCCCTCCACTTT	CASSPGTATNYNSPLHF
TRBD1	-	TRBJ1-4	TRBV10-3	TGTGCCATCAGCCCGGGACAGGGAGGTGAAAAACTGTTTTTT	CAISPGQGGEKLFF
-	-	TRBJ2-6	TRBV19	TGTGCCAGTAGTGTGGGAGCTGGGGCCAACGTCCTGACTTTC	CASSVGAGANVLTF